What follows are 20 T cell receptor beta chains derived from one specimen sequenced in a study of CD8+CD57+ T cells in acquired aplastic anemia. The template used for profiling TCR beta VDJ and CDR3 was genomic DNA. A single record per CDR3 protein comes from TCRdb applying MiXCR to the reads. The table records 120,000 or so distinct CDR3 sequences, about 40% of them present only once. Sequenced patients had shown CD8+CD57+ cell expansion by flow cytometry. The sample comprised sorted CD4+, CD8+, or CD8+CD57+ T cells (not recorded which) from PBMCs. These receptors originate from a human donor with aplastic anemia.

Here the CDR3 reads CASSVDSGGRETQYF. DNA of the CDR3: TGTGCCAGCAGCGTAGATAGCGGGGGGAGGGAGACCCAGTACTTC. V usage is TRBV9 and J usage is TRBJ2-5, with 10 positions matching TRBD2. The CDR3 runs to 15 residues. V shed 0 bases, J shed 5 bases, and the junction held 4 bases outside the gene matches. Germline CDR1 SGDLS, CDR2 YYNGEE.

This clonotype was found a few times. The CDR3 loop reads CASTKMGQGYLSGGYTF. CDR3 nucleotide sequence: TGTGCCAGCACCAAGATGGGACAGGGCTATTTATCGGGGGGCTACACCTTC. The chain recombines TRBV27 with TRBJ1-2, with TRBD1 matching 9 bases. V lost 7 bases, J lost 8 bases, and 20 bases stayed unmatched. The length of the CDR3 is 17 residues. Looked up from germline, CDR1 is MNHEY and CDR2 is SMNVEV (reference sequence).

In regard to this clonotype: A much larger clone lies a single base off, so this may be a read error. V gene TRBV6-4 combines with J gene TRBJ2-1; a weak D match, TRBD2 (6 bases). V was trimmed by 0 bases and J by 4 bases, leaving 10 bases between them. This CDR3 has 15 amino acids. Germline V gene sequence: CDR1 MRHNA, CDR2 SNTAGT. The CDR3 loop is CASSDSDGGYNEQFF. In DNA form, the CDR3 reads TGTGCCAGCAGTGACTCGGACGGAGGGTACAATGAGCAGTTCTTC.

This clonotype was observed a handful of times. CDR3 nucleotide sequence: TGTGCCAGCAGCTTCACTGGGGCCAACGTCCTGACTTTC. Amino acid sequence: CASSFTGANVLTF. The rearrangement joins TRBV11-1 to TRBJ2-6, with D uncertain. This CDR3 has 13 residues. The ends were cut back, 3 bases at V and 2 bases at J, with 2 bases in the middle. Per germline, CDR1 SGHAT and CDR2 FQDESV (reference sequence).

This clonotype has a handful of counts. The chain employs TRBV28 and TRBJ2-1, with a tentative D call TRBD1 (6 bases). Germline loops: CDR1 MDHEN, CDR2 SYDVKM. The CDR3 covers 16 residues. V lost 5 bases to trimming and J lost 4 bases, with 18 bases between them. DNA for the CDR3: TGTGCCAGCAGTCAAGGACAGCCCTTTAGTTACAATGAGCAGTTCTTC. Its protein is CASSQGQPFSYNEQFF.

In this sample, this clonotype turned up a few times. The chain links TRBV28 to TRBJ2-5, with TRBD2 matching 8 bases. The CDR3 runs to 17 residues. V was pared by 3 bases and J by 4 bases, with 13 bases of the junction left unmatched. The germline CDR1 and CDR2 sequences are MDHEN and SYDVKM. CDR3 residues: CASSLGLSRGAGETQYF. CDR3 nucleotides: TGTGCCAGCAGTTTGGGACTCTCGCGGGGGGCCGGAGAGACCCAGTACTTC.

The gene calls are TRBV18 and TRBJ1-4; no clear D gene. The CDR3 is 14 amino acids. V shed 8 bases and J shed 2 bases, with 12 bases lying between them. Germline values: CDR1 KGHSH, CDR2 LQKENI. The CDR3 spells CASKEGFTNEKLFF. The CDR3 coding sequence is TGTGCCAGCAAAGAGGGATTCACTAATGAAAAACTGTTTTTT.

The chain combines TRBV6-2 or TRBV6-3 with TRBJ2-5, with D possibly being TRBD1 or TRBD2 (5 bases each). Trimming shortened V by 6 bases and J by 6 bases, and 14 bases separated the two germline ends. The CDR3 has 13 amino acids. The germline V gene has CDR1 MNHEY and CDR2 SVGEGT. CDR3 sequence reads: CASSQGTGQTQYF. In nucleotides, the CDR3 is TGTGCCAGCAGCCAAGGGACCGGACAGACCCAGTACTTC.

The CDR3 protein is CASSVGVGERGGRETQYF. CDR3 nucleotide sequence: TGTGCCAGCAGCGTAGGAGTGGGTGAGCGGGGGGGCCGAGAGACCCAGTACTTC. The chain combines TRBV9 with TRBJ2-5, with TRBD2 matching over 10 bases. CDR3 length equals 18 residues. After removal of 0 bases from V and 4 bases from J, the junction contained 12 bases not matched to a gene. Germline V gene data show CDR1 as SGDLS and CDR2 as YYNGEE.

This chain uses TRBV2 with TRBJ2-3; D assignment may be TRBD1 or TRBD2 (5 bases each). Trimming stripped 7 bases from V and 1 base from J, with 12 bases between. This CDR3 is 14 amino acids long. Germline CDR1 is SNHLY and CDR2 is FYNNEI. The CDR3 spells CASTALGGTDTQYF. Written as DNA, the CDR3 is TGTGCCAGCACCGCATTGGGGGGCACAGATACGCAGTATTTT.

This clonotype was seen once. This chain connects TRBV7-6 to TRBJ1-6, with 7 bases that match TRBD1. V trimming: 1 base; J trimming: 1 base; junction bases outside the gene matches: 4. This CDR3 has 17 amino acids. Germline assignment: CDR1 SGHVS and CDR2 FNYEAQ. For the CDR3, the DNA is TGTGCCAGCAGCTTAGGGAGACAGGGATCCTATAATTCACCCCTCCACTTT. Translation gives CASSLGRQGSYNSPLHF.

This clonotype was seen at least ten times. The chain is built from TRBV6-5 and TRBJ1-3, with no clear D. This CDR3 has 16 residues. V was cut by 1 base and J by 0 bases, with 10 bases left in between. The germline V gene encodes CDR1 MNHEY and CDR2 SVGAGI. The CDR3 sequence: CASSYFHLPSGNTIYF. DNA for the CDR3: TGTGCCAGCAGTTACTTTCACCTACCCTCTGGAAACACCATATATTTT.

The V gene is TRBV10-3, the J gene TRBJ2-5; 8 bases align to TRBD1. The germline gives CDR1 ENHRY, CDR2 SYGVKD. V dropped 2 bases and J dropped 1; count of bases not matched to a gene: 6. CDR3 length equals 16 residues. CDR3 loop: CAISEAQGALQETQYF. CDR3 in DNA: TGTGCCATCAGTGAGGCCCAGGGGGCACTCCAAGAGACCCAGTACTTC.

Worth noting for this clonotype: With a much larger clone just one base away, this may be a read error. This sequence joins TRBV9 and TRBJ1-2; D unclear. CDR3 length: 15 residues. Germline CDR1 is SGDLS and CDR2 is YYNGEE. CDR3 in DNA: TGTGCCAGCAGCGCAACGCCCAGCCCGCAGGTGGTAATAGGCTTC. Translation gives CASSATPSPQVVIGF.

In its sample, this clonotype was seen many times. The DNA is omitted, as the CDR3 cannot be located on it reliably, and the CDR3 follows TCRdb's listing. The rearrangement links TRBV5-1 to TRBJ1-1; the tabulated D call, TRBD1, remains unverified against the DNA. The CDR3 is made up of 15 amino acids, end residues included. The V gene's germline CDR1 is SGHRS and CDR2 YFSETQ. The CDR3 spells CASSFGPGGDTEAFF.

CDR3 nucleotides: TGTGCCAGCAGTGAAGAAAAACGGCAGCCCCAGCATTTT. Protein product: CASSEEKRQPQHF. The chain joins TRBV6-1 to TRBJ1-5; D gene unclear. CDR1 is MNHNS, CDR2 SASEGT, per germline. Deletions cut 1 base from V and 7 bases from J, with 8 bases between. This CDR3 spans 13 amino acids.

The genes are TRBV5-1 and TRBJ1-5; 9 positions match TRBD1. The CDR3 is made up of 17 amino acids. V was pared by 5 bases and J by 2 bases, with 11 bases of the junction left unmatched. CDR1 is SGHRS, CDR2 YFSETQ, per germline. This chain's CDR3 is CASSPDRGGLGNQPQHF. CDR3 nucleotides: TGCGCCAGCAGTCCGGACAGGGGAGGTTTGGGCAATCAGCCCCAGCATTTT.

The chain uses TRBV20-1 and TRBJ1-1; D gene unclear. This CDR3 spans 13 amino acids. Trimming removed 2 bases at V and 0 bases at J, with 7 bases between. Germline V CDR1 and CDR2: DFQATT, SNEGSKA (reference sequence). The CDR3 coding sequence is TGCAGTGCTAGACTGCAGTTGAACACTGAAGCTTTCTTT. It yields the protein CSARLQLNTEAFF.

V and J are TRBV24-1 and TRBJ2-3, with a tentative D call TRBD2 (5 bases). Germline V gene data show CDR1 as KGHDR and CDR2 as SFDVKD. V was pared by 3 bases and J by 1 base, with 7 bases between. The CDR3 extends over 14 amino acids. This CDR3 reads CATSDPEGTDTQYF. CDR3 in DNA: TGTGCCACCAGTGATCCGGAGGGCACAGATACGCAGTATTTT.

The chain is built from TRBV9 and TRBJ2-7; D is unclear. Trimming pared 0 bases from V and 3 bases from J, leaving 16 bases between. Germline V gives CDR1 SGDLS, CDR2 YYNGEE. The length of the CDR3 is 16 residues. This CDR3 is CASSVVEVGSYYEQYF. Written as DNA, the CDR3 is TGTGCCAGCAGCGTAGTCGAAGTGGGCAGCTACTACGAGCAGTACTTC.